The 17 T cell receptor beta chains presented below share a single source sample, sequenced in a study of patients and donors after allogeneic stem cell transplantation. TCRdb reanalysed the RT-PCR reads using MiXCR and keeps one entry per CDR3 protein. The top ten clones hold approximately 30% of a sample with about 200,000 distinct CDR3 sequences, 35% to 50% of them seen once. The sequenced material came from blood, either unsorted or a sorted T cell fraction (not recorded which). The origin of the receptors is a human donor who was either an allogeneic HSCT recipient or a stem cell or donor lymphocyte infusion donor (not recorded which). It is not recorded whose cells these are; they may come from a transplant donor.

The chain couples TRBV15 to TRBJ2-1; D is tentatively TRBD1 or TRBD2 (5 bases each). CDR3 length: 21 amino acids. Germline values: CDR1 LNHNV, CDR2 YYDKDF (reference sequence). V was clipped by 0 bases and J by 4 bases, with 28 bases between them. The CDR3 sequence is CATSRDLPKLFRGAVYNEQFF. CDR3 coding DNA: TGTGCCACCAGCAGAGATCTCCCTAAACTCTTCCGAGGGGCCGTATACAATGAGCAGTTCTTC.

The chain has TRBV11-1 and TRBJ2-1; TRBD2 aligns across 9 bases. Trimming cost V 1 base and J 7 bases; bases outside gene matches: 8. The CDR3 totals 16 residues. The germline V gene encodes CDR1 SGHAT and CDR2 FQDESV (reference sequence). The CDR3 nucleotides are TGTGCCAGCAGCTTAGTTCGACTAGCGGCCTTTAATGAGCAGTTCTTC. Translation gives CASSLVRLAAFNEQFF. Based on the CDR3 plus reference TRBV11-1 and TRBJ2-1, the full variable domain is EAEVAQSPRYKITEKSQAVAFWCDPISGHATLYWYRQILGQGPELLVQFQDESVVDDSQLPKDRFSAERLKGVDSTLKIQPAELGDSAMYLCASSLVRLAAFNEQFFGPGTRLTVL.

This sequence joins TRBV6-5 and TRBJ2-7, with 8 bases lining up with TRBD1. The CDR3 is made up of 14 amino acids. Germline V gene lookup returns CDR1 MNHEY and CDR2 SVGAGI. Trimming at V came to 2 bases and at J to 3 bases, leaving 3 bases not matched to a gene. The CDR3 coding sequence is TGTGCCAGCAGTTACGAACAGGGGGACTACGAGCAGTACTTC. Translated, it gives CASSYEQGDYEQYF.

This clonotype was found a few times. This sequence joins TRBV27 and TRBJ1-4; D not certain. Germline CDR1 is MNHEY and CDR2 is SMNVEV (reference sequence). CDR3 length: 15 amino acids. V was shortened by 2 bases and J by 1 base, with 8 bases between the two germline ends. In DNA form, the CDR3 reads TGTGCCAGCAGTTTAGAGGCAGTAACTAATGAAAAACTGTTTTTT. Amino acid sequence: CASSLEAVTNEKLFF.

The chain carries TRBV6-5 and TRBJ2-3; D is ambiguous. Trimming took 7 bases from V and 5 from J, leaving 13 bases between them. CDR3 length: 13 residues. The germline V gene has CDR1 MNHEY and CDR2 SVGAGI. The CDR3 spells CASTAGSQDTQYF. DNA of the CDR3: TGTGCCAGCACTGCAGGCTCGCAAGATACGCAGTATTTT.

The chain combines TRBV30 with TRBJ1-1; 8 bases match TRBD1. Germline V CDR1 and CDR2: GTSNPN, SVGIG (reference sequence). J gave up 4 bases and V 4 bases, and 5 bases lay outside the gene matches. The CDR3 length is 13 residues. This CDR3 is CAWNPGGPTEAFF. The CDR3 nucleotides read TGTGCCTGGAACCCAGGGGGCCCCACTGAAGCTTTCTTT.

DNA of the CDR3: TGCGCCAGCAGTCCGACCTCGAACACTGAAGCTTTCTTT. Translated: CASSPTSNTEAFF. This chain links TRBV4-3 with TRBJ1-1, with no clear D. Trimming removed 6 bases at V and 1 base at J, with 9 bases between. This CDR3 spans 13 amino acids. Germline-derived CDR1 and CDR2 are LGHNA and YSLEER.

The chain combines TRBV12-3 or TRBV12-4 with TRBJ2-1; 8 bases align to TRBD2. CDR3 length: 15 residues. V lost 2 bases and J lost 5; bases outside the gene matches: 5. DNA of the CDR3: TGTGCCAGCAGTTTACAGGCACTAGCGGACAATGAGCAGTTCTTC. Residues: CASSLQALADNEQFF.

This clonotype was counted a few times. This chain uses TRBV12-3 or TRBV12-4 with TRBJ1-1; tentative D call: TRBD1 (5 bases). This CDR3 is 12 amino acids long. V dropped 1 base and J dropped 8 bases, with 8 bases sitting between them. The CDR3 spells CASSLGGREAFF. The DNA of the CDR3 is TGTGCCAGCAGTTTAGGGGGCAGGGAAGCTTTCTTT.

Only a few counts were recorded for this clonotype. The CDR3 bases are TGCAGTGCGACGGTAGGGACAGGGGGCTACGAGCAGTACTTC. It yields the protein CSATVGTGGYEQYF. V gene TRBV20-1 combines with J gene TRBJ2-7; 11 bases align to TRBD1. The CDR3 loop spans 14 amino acids. Trimming removed 6 bases from V and 3 bases from J; junction bases left unmatched: 7. Germline V gives CDR1 DFQATT, CDR2 SNEGSKA (reference sequence).

The chain links TRBV11-2 to TRBJ1-5; the D gene is possibly TRBD1 (5 bases). Germline loops: CDR1 SGHAT, CDR2 FQNNGV. The CDR3 spans 15 residues. V dropped 0 bases and J dropped 2 bases, with 8 bases sitting between them. As DNA, the CDR3 is TGTGCCAGCAGCTTAGAGCAGGGAGGCAATCAGCCCCAGCATTTT. Its protein product is CASSLEQGGNQPQHF. The full variable domain, in which reference TRBV11-2 and TRBJ1-5 provide the parts outside the CDR3, is EAGVAQSPRYKIIEKRQSVAFWCNPISGHATLYWYQQILGQGPKLLIQFQNNGVVDDSQLPKDRFSAERLKGVDSTLKIQPAKLEDSAVYLCASSLEQGGNQPQHFGDGTRLSIL.

This clonotype was detected only a few times. The chain couples TRBV6-5 to TRBJ1-1; 9 bases are a match to TRBD1. Germline V gene sequence: CDR1 MNHEY, CDR2 SVGAGI. The J segment lost 4 bases and the V segment lost 7 bases, leaving 10 bases of the junction unmatched. CDR3 length: 15 residues. The DNA of the CDR3 is TGTGCCAGCACCCATAACAGGGGGCGGGTCACTGAAGCTTTCTTT. This translates into CASTHNRGRVTEAFF.

The rearrangement joins TRBV5-6 to TRBJ2-7; tentatively, D is TRBD1 (5 bases). V lost 2 bases, J lost 1 base, and 10 bases lay in between. The CDR3 length is 14 residues. Germline CDR1 reads SGHDT; CDR2 reads YYEEEE. In nucleotides, the CDR3 is TGTGCCAGCAGCTTTCCGACAGATTCCTACGAGCAGTACTTC. Translating gives CASSFPTDSYEQYF.

This clonotype was recorded only once. The chain links TRBV12-3 or TRBV12-4 to TRBJ1-2; D not resolved. Trimming left V 4 bases short and J 9 bases short, with 9 bases between. CDR3 size: 11 residues. This CDR3 is CASSSARSYTF. The DNA of the CDR3 is TGTGCCAGCAGTTCCGCCCGTAGCTACACCTTC.

The table lists this clonotype with a few counts. CDR3 in amino acids: CASSWDRGRTEAFF. The CDR3 coding sequence is TGTGCCAGCAGCTGGGACAGGGGTCGAACTGAAGCTTTCTTT. The rearrangement uses TRBV5-6 and TRBJ1-1; TRBD1 matches 10 bases. V gave up 3 bases and J gave up 5 bases; unmatched junction bases: 4. From germline, CDR1 is SGHDT and CDR2 YYEEEE. There are 14 residues in the CDR3. Using reference TRBV5-6 and TRBJ1-1 for the parts outside the CDR3, the full variable domain is DAGVTQSPTHLIKTRGQQVTLRCSPKSGHDTVSWYQQALGQGPQFIFQYYEEEERQRGNFPDRFSGHQFPNYSSELNVNALLLGDSALYLCASSWDRGRTEAFFGQGTRLTVV.

V and J are TRBV7-3 and TRBJ1-2, with D possibly being TRBD1 (6 bases). The V and J ends lost 1 base and 0 bases respectively, with 9 bases between them. This CDR3 is 15 amino acids long. In germline, CDR1 is SGHTA, CDR2 FQGTGA. The CDR3 DNA sequence: TGTGCCAGCAGCTTAATAGGGGGAACTAACTATGGCTACACCTTC. Translated: CASSLIGGTNYGYTF.

This chain links TRBV12-3 or TRBV12-4 with TRBJ2-3; 8 positions agree with TRBD1. J gave up 3 bases and V 4 bases, and 6 bases lay outside the gene matches. CDR3 length: 15 amino acids. The CDR3 here is CASSSSDRGTDTQYF. CDR3 bases: TGTGCCAGCAGTTCTAGTGACAGGGGTACAGATACGCAGTATTTT.